This T cell receptor (beta chain) was recovered during a study of CD8 T cells in Susac syndrome. Study-wide context: Patients with Susac syndrome had blood drawn and were at that point therapy-naive, on corticosteroids, or on intravenous immunoglobulin alone.

Reverse transcription used roughly 0.45 to 1 ug RNA and random hexamers. Coverage of TCR beta CDR3 amplification by immunoSEQ multiplex PCR extended to 54 Vbeta and 13 Jbeta. MiXCR, applied by TCRdb to the immunoSEQ multiplex PCR reads, yields one record per CDR3 protein. The repertoire holds about 240,000 distinct CDR3 sequences, with less than 96% as singletons. This TCR derives from a human donor with Susac syndrome. The sample consisted of CD4+ T cells from PBMCs.

In DNA, the CDR3 is TGCAGTGCTAGAGTCCGGACCCGGGGTAGTGATGGCTACACCTTC. It yields the protein CSARVRTRGSDGYTF. V gene TRBV20-1 combines with J gene TRBJ1-2; the D is unclear. The CDR3 covers 15 residues. Germline CDR1 is DFQATT and CDR2 is SNEGSKA (reference sequence). Trimming took 1 base from V and 6 from J, leaving 18 bases between them.